Listed below are T cell receptor beta chains from one sample, sequenced in a study of T-cell reconstitution after alpha-beta-depleted transplantation in children. TCRdb reprocessed the PCR reads with MiXCR, giving one entry per CDR3 protein. The sample contains around 250,000 distinct CDR3 sequences, roughly 26% of which appear only once. Source: PBMCs, taken before TCRalphabeta/CD19-depleted stem cell transplant. The receptors derive from a girl aged 2 to 9 with Fanconi anemia, due to receive a stem cell transplant. The CDR3 runs from the conserved cysteine through the conserved F or W.

CDR3aa,v_gene,j_gene
CASSPRQGDTIYF,TRBV12-3/TRBV12-4,TRBJ1-3
CASSPDRGRETQYF,TRBV5-6,TRBJ2-5
CSARGILGSYEQYF,TRBV20-1,TRBJ2-7
CSASVVPYNEQFF,TRBV20-1,TRBJ2-1
CASSLVPEHYEQYF,TRBV7-2,TRBJ2-7
CSARYGGAWNEQFF,TRBV20-1,TRBJ2-1
CASSLGLAGGLYEQYF,TRBV5-1,TRBJ2-7
CASSSSTGWDSYEQYF,TRBV12-3/TRBV12-4,TRBJ2-7
CASTRDSSNTEAFF,TRBV28,TRBJ1-1
CASSPSPGQVYEQYF,TRBV6-1,TRBJ2-7
CSARGPRHVF,TRBV20-1,TRBJ1-6
CASSLLGGAETQYF,TRBV7-2,TRBJ2-5